One T cell receptor (beta chain) is described in this entry. The entry originates in a study of blood T cell repertoires in COVID-19. Looking at the study overall: The origin of the acute and convalescent COVID-19 samples was the United States, Italy and Spain. T cells, B-cell-depleted T cells, or PBMCs provided the cDNA or gDNA that served as material.

The V end was cut by 1 base, the J end by 6 bases, with 13 bases between. This CDR3 is built from 14 residues. Germline values: CDR1 MDHEN, CDR2 SYDVKM. Source study methods: Reference gene primer amplification in the assay estimated nucleated cell counts. The table came from immunoSEQ multiplex PCR; TCRdb's copy has only in-frame clones and leaves some out. V, J and clone size were drawn from that table, and D and trimming were deduced from the DNA. The table has under 75,000 clones, roughly 80% seen once. This TCR was recovered from a woman aged 65 to 85 with acute or convalescent COVID-19. Sequences were obtained from peripheral blood. The rearrangement joins TRBV28 to TRBJ2-7; D not certain. In DNA, the CDR3 is TGTGCCAGCAGTTTATTGACCTTCTCTAGCGAGCAGTACTTC. Its translation is CASSLLTFSSEQYF.